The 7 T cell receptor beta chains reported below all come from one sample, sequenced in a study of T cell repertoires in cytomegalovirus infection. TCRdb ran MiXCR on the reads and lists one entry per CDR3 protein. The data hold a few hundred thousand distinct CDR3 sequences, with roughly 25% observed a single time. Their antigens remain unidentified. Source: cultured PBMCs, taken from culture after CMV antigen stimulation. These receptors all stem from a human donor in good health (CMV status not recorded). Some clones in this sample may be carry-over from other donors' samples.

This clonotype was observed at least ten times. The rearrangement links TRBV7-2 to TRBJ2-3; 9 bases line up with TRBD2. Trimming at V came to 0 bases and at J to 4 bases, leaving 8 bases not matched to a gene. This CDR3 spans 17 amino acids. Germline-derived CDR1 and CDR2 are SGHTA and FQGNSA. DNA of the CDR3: TGTGCCAGCAGCTTAGCGCTAGCACTAGCGGGTGCAGATACGCAGTATTTT. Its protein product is CASSLALALAGADTQYF.

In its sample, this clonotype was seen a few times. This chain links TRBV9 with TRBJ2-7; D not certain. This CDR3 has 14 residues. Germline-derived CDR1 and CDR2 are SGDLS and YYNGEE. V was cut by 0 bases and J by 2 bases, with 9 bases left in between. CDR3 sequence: CASSVDLSAYEQYF. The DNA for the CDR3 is TGTGCCAGCAGCGTAGACTTATCTGCCTACGAGCAGTACTTC.

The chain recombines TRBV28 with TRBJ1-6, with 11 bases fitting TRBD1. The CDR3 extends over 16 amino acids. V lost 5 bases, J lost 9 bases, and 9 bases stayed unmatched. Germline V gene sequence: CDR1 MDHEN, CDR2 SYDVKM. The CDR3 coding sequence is TGTGCCAGCAGTCTCTTAGGACAGGGGGCTGGTTCACCCCTCCACTTT. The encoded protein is CASSLLGQGAGSPLHF.

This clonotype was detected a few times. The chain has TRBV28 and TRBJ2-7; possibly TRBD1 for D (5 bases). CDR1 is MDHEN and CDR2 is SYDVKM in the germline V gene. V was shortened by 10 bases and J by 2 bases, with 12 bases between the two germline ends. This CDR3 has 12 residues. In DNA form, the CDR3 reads TGTGCCATCTTAGACAGAGCCTACGAGCAGTACTTC. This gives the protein CAILDRAYEQYF.

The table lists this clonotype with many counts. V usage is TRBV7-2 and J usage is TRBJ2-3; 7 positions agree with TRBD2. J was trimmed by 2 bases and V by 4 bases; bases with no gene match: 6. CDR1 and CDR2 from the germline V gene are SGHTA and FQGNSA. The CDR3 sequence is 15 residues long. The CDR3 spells CASSWVLAVTDTQYF. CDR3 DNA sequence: TGTGCCAGCAGCTGGGTTCTAGCGGTCACAGATACGCAGTATTTT.

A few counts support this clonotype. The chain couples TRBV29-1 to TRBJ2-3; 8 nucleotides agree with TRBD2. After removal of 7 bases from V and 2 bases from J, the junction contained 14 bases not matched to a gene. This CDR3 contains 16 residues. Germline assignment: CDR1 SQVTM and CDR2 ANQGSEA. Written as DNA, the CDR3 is TGCAGCGCCGACCGGGGAAGTAGCGGGAACACAGATACGCAGTATTTT. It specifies CSADRGSSGNTDTQYF.

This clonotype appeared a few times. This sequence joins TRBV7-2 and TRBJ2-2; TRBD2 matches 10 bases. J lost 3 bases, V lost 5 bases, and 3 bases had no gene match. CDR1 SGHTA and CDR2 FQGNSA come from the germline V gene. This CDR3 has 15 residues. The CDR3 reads CASSRLAGYTGELFF. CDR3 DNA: TGTGCCAGCAGCCGACTAGCGGGCTACACCGGGGAGCTGTTTTTT.